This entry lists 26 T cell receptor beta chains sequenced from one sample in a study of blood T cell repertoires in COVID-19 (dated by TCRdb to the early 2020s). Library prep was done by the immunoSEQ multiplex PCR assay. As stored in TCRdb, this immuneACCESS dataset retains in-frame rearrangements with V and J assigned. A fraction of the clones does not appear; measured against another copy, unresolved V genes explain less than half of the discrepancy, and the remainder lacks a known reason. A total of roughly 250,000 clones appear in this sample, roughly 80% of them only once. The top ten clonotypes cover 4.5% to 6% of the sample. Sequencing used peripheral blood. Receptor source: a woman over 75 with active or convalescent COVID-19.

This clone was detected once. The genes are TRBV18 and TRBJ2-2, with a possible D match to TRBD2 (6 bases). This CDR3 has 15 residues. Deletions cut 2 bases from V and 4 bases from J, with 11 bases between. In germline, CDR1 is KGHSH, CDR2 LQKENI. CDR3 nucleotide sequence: TGTGCCAGCTCACCATTAGCTAGCGCCACCGGGGAGCTGTTTTTT. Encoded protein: CASSPLASATGELFF.

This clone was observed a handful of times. In DNA form, the CDR3 reads TGTGCCTGGAGTACCACATTTCTCACAGGGGCCTACGAGCAGTACTTC. Its translation: CAWSTTFLTGAYEQYF. The chain combines TRBV30 with TRBJ2-7; 7 nucleotides match TRBD1. Germline V CDR1 and CDR2: GTSNPN, SVGIG (reference sequence). The CDR3 consists of 16 residues. Trimming took 2 bases from V and 2 from J; bases not matched to a gene: 12.

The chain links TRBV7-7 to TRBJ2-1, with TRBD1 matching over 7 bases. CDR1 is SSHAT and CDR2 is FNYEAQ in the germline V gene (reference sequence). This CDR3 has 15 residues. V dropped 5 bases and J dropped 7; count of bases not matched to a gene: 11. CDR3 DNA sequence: TGTGCCAGCAGCATCGGGACAGCACCTGGGAATGAGCAGTTCTTC. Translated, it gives CASSIGTAPGNEQFF.

CDR3 region: CASSSPSRNTEAFF. The CDR3 nucleotides read TGTGCCAGCAGTTCGCCTTCCAGGAACACTGAAGCTTTCTTT. V gene TRBV11-2 combines with J gene TRBJ1-1, with no clear D. Germline assignment: CDR1 SGHAT and CDR2 FQNNGV. The CDR3 extends over 14 amino acids. Between the trimmed V and J ends, which lost 6 bases and 1 base, there was a span of 12 bases. The variable domain in full, with the rest retrieved from reference TRBV11-2 and TRBJ1-1, is EAGVAQSPRYKIIEKRQSVAFWCNPISGHATLYWYQQILGQGPKLLIQFQNNGVVDDSQLPKDRFSAERLKGVDSTLKIQPAKLEDSAVYLCASSSPSRNTEAFFGQGTRLTVV.

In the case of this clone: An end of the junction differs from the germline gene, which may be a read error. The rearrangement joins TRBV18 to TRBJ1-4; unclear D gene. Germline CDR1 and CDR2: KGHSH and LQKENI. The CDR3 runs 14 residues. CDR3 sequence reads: CASSPVRGYEQLFF. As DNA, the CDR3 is TGTGCCAGCTCACCGGTGCGGGGATATGAACAACTGTTTTTT.

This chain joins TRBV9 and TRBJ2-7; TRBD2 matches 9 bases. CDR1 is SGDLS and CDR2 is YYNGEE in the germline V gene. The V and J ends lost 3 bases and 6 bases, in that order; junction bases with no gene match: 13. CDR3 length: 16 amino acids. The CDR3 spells CASSAGTGTSLFEQYF. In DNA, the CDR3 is TGTGCCAGCAGCGCTGGTACCGGGACTAGCCTATTCGAGCAGTACTTC.

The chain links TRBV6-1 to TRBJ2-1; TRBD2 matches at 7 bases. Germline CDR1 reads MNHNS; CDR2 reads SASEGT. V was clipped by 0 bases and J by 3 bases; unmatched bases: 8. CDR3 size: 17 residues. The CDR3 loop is CASSEALAGVDYNEQFF. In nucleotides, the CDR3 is TGTGCCAGCAGTGAAGCGCTGGCGGGAGTGGACTACAATGAGCAGTTCTTC.

CDR3 in DNA: TGTGCCAGTAGTGCCGGGACTCAAGAGACCCAGTACTTC. Encoded protein: CASSAGTQETQYF. The V and J genes are TRBV19 and TRBJ2-5; weak D call: TRBD2 (6 bases). Germline V gene sequence: CDR1 LNHDA, CDR2 SQIVND (reference sequence). V lost 5 bases and J 2 bases, leaving 9 bases between the germline ends. This CDR3 comprises 13 residues.

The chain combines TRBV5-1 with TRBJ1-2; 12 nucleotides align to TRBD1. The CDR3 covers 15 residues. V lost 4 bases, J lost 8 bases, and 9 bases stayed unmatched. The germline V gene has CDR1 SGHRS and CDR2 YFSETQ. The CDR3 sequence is CASSKGQGASSGYTF. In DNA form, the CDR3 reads TGCGCCAGCAGCAAGGGACAGGGGGCATCGTCGGGCTACACCTTC.

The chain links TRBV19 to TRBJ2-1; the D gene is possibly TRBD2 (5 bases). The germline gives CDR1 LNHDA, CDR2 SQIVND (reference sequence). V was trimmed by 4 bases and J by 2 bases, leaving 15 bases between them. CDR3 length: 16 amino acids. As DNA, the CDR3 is TGTGCCAGTAGTAGGGCGACTCTAGCAGCCTACAATGAGCAGTTCTTC. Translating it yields CASSRATLAAYNEQFF. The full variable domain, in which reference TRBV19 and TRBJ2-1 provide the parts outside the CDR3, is DGGITQSPKYLFRKEGQNVTLSCEQNLNHDAMYWYRQDPGQGLRLIYYSQIVNDFQKGDIAEGYSVSREKKESFPLTVTSAQKNPTAFYLCASSRATLAAYNEQFFGPGTRLTVL.

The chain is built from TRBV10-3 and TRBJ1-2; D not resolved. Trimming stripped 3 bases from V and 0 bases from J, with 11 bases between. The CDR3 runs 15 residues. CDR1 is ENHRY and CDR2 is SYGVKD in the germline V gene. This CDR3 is CAISDSSQANYGYTF. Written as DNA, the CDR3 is TGTGCCATCAGTGACTCTTCCCAGGCTAACTATGGCTACACCTTC.

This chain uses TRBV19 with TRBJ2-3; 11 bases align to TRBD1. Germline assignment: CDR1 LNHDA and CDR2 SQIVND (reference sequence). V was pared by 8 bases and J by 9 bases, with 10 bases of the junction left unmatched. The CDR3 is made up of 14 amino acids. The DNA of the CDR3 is TGTGCCAGTTCATCCGGGACAGGGGGGTTGACGCAGTATTTT. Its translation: CASSSGTGGLTQYF.

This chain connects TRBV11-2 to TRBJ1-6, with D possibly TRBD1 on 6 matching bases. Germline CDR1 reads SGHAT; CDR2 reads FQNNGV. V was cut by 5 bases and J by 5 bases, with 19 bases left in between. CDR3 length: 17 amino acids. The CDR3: CASSPLMGAIDNSPLHF. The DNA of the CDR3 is TGTGCCAGCAGCCCCTTGATGGGGGCGATTGATAATTCACCCCTCCACTTT.

The CDR3 loop reads CASSEPGTGNYGYTF. The CDR3 DNA is TGCGCCAGCAGCGAGCCCGGGACAGGGAACTATGGCTACACCTTC. This chain uses TRBV5-1 with TRBJ1-2, with TRBD1 matching over 9 bases. The CDR3 totals 15 residues. V was clipped by 4 bases and J by 2 bases; unmatched bases: 6. The germline CDR1 and CDR2 sequences are SGHRS and YFSETQ. Filled out from reference TRBV5-1 and TRBJ1-2, the complete variable domain reads KAGVTQTPRYLIKTRGQQVTLSCSPISGHRSVSWYQQTPGQGLQFLFEYFSETQRNKGNFPGRFSGRQFSNSRSEMNVSTLELGDSALYLCASSEPGTGNYGYTFGSGTRLTVV.

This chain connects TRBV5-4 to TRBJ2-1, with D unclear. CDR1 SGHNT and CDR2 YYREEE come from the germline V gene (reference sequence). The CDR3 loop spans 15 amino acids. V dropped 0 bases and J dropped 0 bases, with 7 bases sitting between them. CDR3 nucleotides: TGTGCCAGCAGCTTGGAGAGTAACTCCTACAATGAGCAGTTCTTC. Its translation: CASSLESNSYNEQFF.

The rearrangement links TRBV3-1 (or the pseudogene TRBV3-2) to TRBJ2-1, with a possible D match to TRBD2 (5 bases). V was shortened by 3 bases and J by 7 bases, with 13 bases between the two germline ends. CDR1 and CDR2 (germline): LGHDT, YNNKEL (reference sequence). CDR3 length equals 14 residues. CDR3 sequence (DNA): TGTGCCAGCAGCCATTCCACTAGAAGGAATGAGCAGTTCTTC. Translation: CASSHSTRRNEQFF.

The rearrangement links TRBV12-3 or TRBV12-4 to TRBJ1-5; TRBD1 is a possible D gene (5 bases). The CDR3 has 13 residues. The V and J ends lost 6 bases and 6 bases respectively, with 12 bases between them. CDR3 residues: CASSLGGVQPQHF. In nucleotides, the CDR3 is TGTGCCAGCAGCCTCGGGGGAGTTCAGCCCCAGCATTTT.

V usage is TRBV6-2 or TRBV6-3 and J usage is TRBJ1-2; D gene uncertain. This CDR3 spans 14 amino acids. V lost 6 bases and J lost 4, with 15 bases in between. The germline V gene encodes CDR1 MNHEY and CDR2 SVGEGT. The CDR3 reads CASSPFGEGYGYTF. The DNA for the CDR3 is TGTGCCAGCAGCCCGTTTGGGGAGGGCTATGGCTACACCTTC.

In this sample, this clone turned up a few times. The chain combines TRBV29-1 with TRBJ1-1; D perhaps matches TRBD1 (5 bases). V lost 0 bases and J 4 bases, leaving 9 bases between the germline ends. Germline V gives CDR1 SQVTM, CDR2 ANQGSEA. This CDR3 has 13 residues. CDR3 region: CSVEEGGITEAFF. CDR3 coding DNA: TGCAGCGTTGAAGAGGGGGGAATCACTGAAGCTTTCTTT.

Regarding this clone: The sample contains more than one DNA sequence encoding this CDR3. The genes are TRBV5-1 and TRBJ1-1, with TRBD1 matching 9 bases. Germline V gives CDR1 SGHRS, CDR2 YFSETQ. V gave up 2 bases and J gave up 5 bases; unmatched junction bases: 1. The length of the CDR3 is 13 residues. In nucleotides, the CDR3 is TGCGCCAGCAGCTTACAGGGGGCGACTGAAGCTTTCTTT. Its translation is CASSLQGATEAFF.

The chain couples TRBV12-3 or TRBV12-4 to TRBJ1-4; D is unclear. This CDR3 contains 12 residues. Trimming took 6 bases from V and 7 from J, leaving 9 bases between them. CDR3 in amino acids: CASRRGIEKLFF. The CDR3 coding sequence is TGTGCCAGCAGGCGAGGCATTGAAAAACTGTTTTTT.

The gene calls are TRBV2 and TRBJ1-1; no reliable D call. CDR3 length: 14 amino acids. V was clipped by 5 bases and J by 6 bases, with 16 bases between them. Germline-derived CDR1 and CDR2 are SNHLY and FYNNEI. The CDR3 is CASSLNLARAEAFF. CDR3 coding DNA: TGTGCCAGCAGTCTAAACCTTGCACGCGCTGAAGCTTTCTTT. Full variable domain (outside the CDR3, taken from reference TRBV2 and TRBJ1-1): EPEVTQTPSHQVTQMGQEVILRCVPISNHLYFYWYRQILGQKVEFLVSFYNNEISEKSEIFDDQFSVERPDGSNFTLKIRSTKLEDSAMYFCASSLNLARAEAFFGQGTRLTVV.

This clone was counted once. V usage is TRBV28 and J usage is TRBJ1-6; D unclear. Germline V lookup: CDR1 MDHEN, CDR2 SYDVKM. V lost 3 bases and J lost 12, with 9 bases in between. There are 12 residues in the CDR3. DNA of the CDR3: TGTGCCAGCAGTTTCCGACTTCGACCCCTCCACTTT. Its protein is CASSFRLRPLHF.

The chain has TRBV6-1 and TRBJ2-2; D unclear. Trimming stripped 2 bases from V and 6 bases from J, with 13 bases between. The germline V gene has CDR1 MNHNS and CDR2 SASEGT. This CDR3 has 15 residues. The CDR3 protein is CASSEWYSFPGELFF. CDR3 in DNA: TGTGCCAGCAGTGAATGGTACAGCTTCCCCGGGGAGCTGTTTTTT.

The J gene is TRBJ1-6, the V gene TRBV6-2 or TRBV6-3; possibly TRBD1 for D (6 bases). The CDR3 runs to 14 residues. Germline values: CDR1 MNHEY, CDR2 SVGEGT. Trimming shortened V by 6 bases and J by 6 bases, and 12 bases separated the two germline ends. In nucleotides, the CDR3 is TGTGCCAGCAGCAACAGGGCCTCTAATTCACCCCTCCACTTT. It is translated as CASSNRASNSPLHF.

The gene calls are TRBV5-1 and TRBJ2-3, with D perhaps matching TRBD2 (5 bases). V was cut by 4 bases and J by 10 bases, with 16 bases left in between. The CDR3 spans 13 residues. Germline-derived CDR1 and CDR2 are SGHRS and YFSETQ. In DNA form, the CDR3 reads TGCGCCAGCAGCCCTGCCGAGGGTAGTGCGCAGTATTTT. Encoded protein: CASSPAEGSAQYF. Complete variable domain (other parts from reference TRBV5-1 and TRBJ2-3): KAGVTQTPRYLIKTRGQQVTLSCSPISGHRSVSWYQQTPGQGLQFLFEYFSETQRNKGNFPGRFSGRQFSNSRSEMNVSTLELGDSALYLCASSPAEGSAQYFGPGTRLTVL.